Listed below are T cell receptor beta chains from one sample, sequenced in a study of blood T cell repertoires in COVID-19. The table came from immunoSEQ multiplex PCR; TCRdb's copy has only in-frame clones and leaves some out. The sample has 150,000 to 190,000 clones; 80% are singletons. Specimen: peripheral blood. Source of these receptors: a man in his sixties with acute or convalescent COVID-19. Both conserved end residues are part of each CDR3. D genes are given only for firm matches. Clone size is shown for a subset of rows, as once, few, many or a class of expanded clone.

>TRBJ2-7|TRBV7-3|TRBD1|NA
CASPLGTDYEQYF
TGTGCCAGCCCTTTAGGGACAGACTACGAGCAGTACTTC
>TRBJ2-7|TRBV27|TRBD2|once
CASTPSGSVSYEQYF
TGTGCCAGCACCCCTAGCGGGAGTGTTTCCTACGAGCAGTACTTC
>TRBJ2-5|TRBV19|TRBD2|NA
CASSRGRVQETQYF
TGTGCCAGTAGTCGCGGGAGGGTCCAAGAGACCCAGTACTTC
>TRBJ1-2|TRBV5-6|TRBD1|NA
CASSRTGGRVGYGYTF
TGTGCCAGCAGCCGGACAGGGGGGCGAGTAGGCTATGGCTACACCTTC
>TRBJ1-2|TRBV7-2|NA|NA
CASSPSALGGYTF
TGTGCCAGCAGCCCTAGTGCCCTCGGTGGCTACACCTTC
>TRBJ2-1|TRBV2|TRBD2|NA
CASRGLANEQFF
TGTGCCAGCAGAGGACTAGCCAATGAGCAGTTCTTC
>TRBJ1-5|TRBV19|NA|NA
CASSRGRQTSNQPQHF
TGTGCCAGTAGTAGGGGGAGGCAGACTAGCAATCAGCCCCAGCATTTT
>TRBJ2-1|TRBV7-2|TRBD2|once
CASSSQQGLARMEQFF
TGTGCCAGCAGCTCACAACAGGGACTAGCCCGAATGGAGCAGTTCTTC
>TRBJ2-1|TRBV9|TRBD1|NA
CASSVEGATGDEQFF
TGTGCCAGCAGCGTAGAGGGGGCAACAGGGGATGAGCAGTTCTTC
>TRBJ1-1|TRBV19|NA|NA
CASSIGGLTEAFF
TGTGCCAGTAGTATCGGAGGGCTCACTGAAGCTTTCTTT
>TRBJ1-2|TRBV3-1/TRBV3-2|NA|NA
CASSRTANYGYTF
TGTGCCAGCAGCCGGACAGCTAACTATGGCTACACCTTC
>TRBJ2-2|TRBV7-2|NA|NA
CASSLVTGPGGLFF
TGTGCCAGCAGCTTAGTAACAGGCCCCGGGGGGCTGTTTTTT
>TRBJ2-1|TRBV9|TRBD2|NA
CASSVASGASSYNEQFF
TGTGCCAGCAGCGTAGCCAGCGGGGCAAGCTCCTACAATGAGCAGTTCTTC
>TRBJ1-1|TRBV3-1/TRBV3-2|NA|once
CASRQGPGTEAFF
TGTGCCAGCAGACAGGGTCCGGGCACTGAAGCTTTCTTT
>TRBJ2-1|TRBV19|NA|NA
CASSPRASYNEQFF
TGTGCCAGTAGTCCCAGGGCCTCCTACAATGAGCAGTTCTTC
>TRBJ1-5|TRBV9|TRBD1|NA
CASSASGTDDQPQHF
TGTGCCAGCAGCGCCTCCGGGACAGACGATCAGCCCCAGCATTTT
>TRBJ2-7|TRBV5-1|NA|NA
CASSFVQGGSYEQYF
TGCGCCAGCAGCTTTGTGCAGGGAGGATCCTACGAGCAGTACTTC
>TRBJ1-3|TRBV3-1/TRBV3-2|NA|NA
CASSQRGTGNTIYF
TGTGCCAGCAGCCAAAGGGGAACTGGAAACACCATATATTTT
>TRBJ1-2|TRBV4-2|NA|few
CASRRELEGSYGYTF
TGTGCCAGCAGGAGGGAATTGGAAGGGAGTTATGGCTACACCTTC
>TRBJ1-4|TRBV19|NA|NA
CASSSRTGATNEKLFF
TGTGCCAGTAGTTCCCGGACGGGAGCAACTAATGAAAAACTGTTTTTT
>TRBJ2-1|TRBV30|TRBD2|few
CAWSGAGVYNEQFF
TGTGCCTGGAGTGGAGCGGGAGTTTACAATGAGCAGTTCTTC
>TRBJ2-3|TRBV7-2|TRBD2|NA
CASSHAAGGPTDTQYF
TGTGCCAGCAGCCACGCGGCGGGGGGGCCCACAGATACGCAGTATTTT
>TRBJ2-1|TRBV18|NA|NA
CASSPSGVRRIEQFF
TGTGCCAGCTCACCCTCGGGGGTTCGGCGGATTGAGCAGTTCTTC
>TRBJ1-2|TRBV5-4|NA|few
CASSLKGDYGYTF
TGTGCCAGCAGCTTGAAAGGGGACTATGGCTACACCTTC
>TRBJ2-4|TRBV5-1|TRBD1|NA
CASSSGQGGGIQYF
TGCGCCAGCAGCTCGGGACAGGGAGGAGGCATTCAGTACTTC
>TRBJ2-6|TRBV6-2/TRBV6-3|NA|few
CASSYSRVFGGANVLTF
TGTGCCAGCAGTTACTCGAGAGTTTTTGGTGGGGCCAACGTCCTGACTTTC
>TRBJ1-2|TRBV6-5|NA|NA
CATWKREGADGYTF
TGTGCCACATGGAAGCGGGAAGGTGCTGATGGCTACACCTTC
>TRBJ1-3|TRBV7-2|NA|NA
CASSLVGGRTSNTIYF
TGTGCCAGCAGCTTAGTCGGGGGTAGGACAAGTAACACCATATATTTT
>TRBJ1-1|TRBV28|NA|NA
CASTTEMNTEAFF
TGTGCCAGCACCACAGAAATGAACACTGAAGCTTTCTTT
>TRBJ2-3|TRBV28|TRBD2|NA
CASSSPGGKSTDTQYF
TGTGCCAGCAGTTCCCCGGGGGGAAAGAGCACAGATACGCAGTATTTT
>TRBJ2-7|TRBV28|NA|NA
CASTVAAPPYEQYF
TGTGCCAGCACAGTAGCGGCTCCGCCTTACGAGCAGTACTTC
>TRBJ2-5|TRBV4-1|NA|NA
CASSHGGTQYF
TGCGCCAGCAGCCACGGGGGGACCCAGTACTTC
>TRBJ2-3|TRBV23-1|TRBD2|NA
CASSHGAGGPVNTDTQYF
TGCGCCAGCAGTCACGGAGCGGGAGGGCCGGTTAACACAGATACGCAGTATTTT
>TRBJ2-1|TRBV10-3|TRBD2|NA
CAIRSTSGLYNEQFF
TGTGCCATCAGATCAACTAGCGGCCTATACAATGAGCAGTTCTTC
>TRBJ1-2|TRBV18|NA|NA
CASSEAQSSIGYTF
TGTGCCAGCTCAGAGGCCCAGTCGTCTATAGGCTACACCTTC
>TRBJ2-5|TRBV2|TRBD2|few
CASSERRTSGGGETQYF
TGTGCCAGCAGTGAAAGGAGGACTAGCGGGGGGGGAGAGACCCAGTACTTC
>TRBJ2-3|TRBV5-1|NA|NA
CASSLAGVGTDTQYF
TGCGCCAGCAGCTTGGCCGGAGTCGGGACAGATACGCAGTATTTT
>TRBJ1-1|TRBV5-8|TRBD1|NA
CASSPENRGTEAFF
TGTGCCAGCAGCCCGGAAAACAGGGGCACTGAAGCTTTCTTT
>TRBJ1-2|TRBV9|TRBD1|few
CASSVAPSTGAASYGYTF
TGTGCCAGCAGCGTAGCTCCTTCGACAGGGGCCGCTTCCTATGGCTACACCTTC
>TRBJ2-5|TRBV7-7|NA|NA
CASSLGPQGSETQYF
TGTGCCAGCAGCTTAGGACCGCAGGGCTCGGAGACCCAGTACTTC
>TRBJ2-7|TRBV2|NA|few
CATRTETYEQYF
TGTGCCACCAGGACAGAAACCTACGAGCAGTACTTC
>TRBJ2-5|TRBV19|TRBD1|NA
CASSIAGTGSQETQYF
TGTGCCAGTAGTATAGCGGGGACAGGGTCACAAGAGACCCAGTACTTC
>TRBJ1-3|TRBV2|NA|once
CASKPNQGLSGNTIYF
TGTGCCAGCAAACCTAATCAGGGCCTCTCTGGAAACACCATATATTTT
>TRBJ1-4|TRBV7-2|NA|NA
CASSLLGTTNEKLFF
TGTGCCAGCAGCTTATTGGGCACCACTAATGAAAAACTGTTTTTT